The source of this T cell receptor beta chain is a study of shared clonotypes between healthy human individuals. Note on this clone: Its antigen is as yet unknown.

The V segment lost 0 bases and the J segment 6 bases; nucleotides outside the gene matches: 10. The CDR3 consists of 18 residues. Germline V CDR1 and CDR2: ENHRY, SYGVKD. Findings and limits, study-wide: Clonotype sharing across a few donors was observed for roughly 5% of naive CD4 clonotypes.

Sequencing was performed with immunoSEQ multiplex PCR; in TCRdb, only in-frame clones are kept and a portion is missing. The sample holds more than 2 million clones, 95% seen once. The TCR comes from a man younger than 30 in good health. Sequencing input: naive CD4+ T cells sorted from blood. Regarding subset: CD45RA+ positively selected. The chain combines TRBV10-3 with TRBJ2-1, with 11 bases matching TRBD1. CDR3 DNA: TGTGCCATCAGTGAGTCGATAGTAGCCGGGACAGGGGGCAATGAGCAGTTCTTC. It translates to CAISESIVAGTGGNEQFF.